The rows below give T cell receptor beta chains drawn from one sample of a study of T cells and Merkel cell carcinoma outcomes. Using immunoSEQ multiplex PCR, the repertoire was profiled, and TCRdb retains in-frame clones only, with some absent. Of about 620 clones listed, about 91% are singletons. The sample was tumor tissue from Merkel cell carcinoma. The source is a human donor with Merkel cell carcinoma. CDR3s include the opening cysteine and the closing phenylalanine or tryptophan. The order of the fields is V gene, J gene, CDR3 length, clone size, D gene, CDR3 DNA, CDR3 protein. A D gene is named only where the DNA matches it firmly. Some rows mark clone size as missing; the rest say once, few, many or name a class of expanded clone.

V: TRBV7-2
J: TRBJ2-6
length: 14
size: NA
D: NA
DNA: TGTGCCAGCAGCTTAGTATTTTTGGACAACGTCCTGACTTTC
CDR3: CASSLVFLDNVLTF

V: TRBV7-2
J: TRBJ1-5
length: 13
size: NA
D: NA
DNA: TGTGCCAGCAGCTTGACTACATATCAGCCCCAGCATTTT
CDR3: CASSLTTYQPQHF

V: TRBV28
J: TRBJ2-3
length: 14
size: NA
D: NA
DNA: TGTGCCAGCAGTTTCTTGAGTGGCACAGATACGCAGTATTTT
CDR3: CASSFLSGTDTQYF

V: TRBV4-3
J: TRBJ1-3
length: 19
size: NA
D: NA
DNA: TGCGCCAGCAGCCAAGATCGGCAATCGGATTCCAGCCCTGGAAACACCATATATTTT
CDR3: CASSQDRQSDSSPGNTIYF

V: TRBV20-1
J: TRBJ2-7
length: 11
size: NA
D: NA
DNA: TGCAGTGCCCCCGGGCTCTACGAGCAGTACTTC
CDR3: CSAPGLYEQYF

V: TRBV6-1
J: TRBJ1-4
length: 12
size: NA
D: NA
DNA: TGTGCTAGCGGGGCGAGACGGGAAAAACTGTTTTTT
CDR3: CASGARREKLFF

V: TRBV4-3
J: TRBJ1-3
length: 15
size: NA
D: NA
DNA: TGCGCCAGCAGCCAAGATTTACAGGCTGGAAACACCATATATTTT
CDR3: CASSQDLQAGNTIYF

V: TRBV19
J: TRBJ2-6
length: 18
size: few
D: NA
DNA: TGTGCCAGTAGTCAAATCAGCAAATCACAAAGTCGGGCCAACGTCCTGACTTTC
CDR3: CASSQISKSQSRANVLTF

V: TRBV5-4
J: TRBJ1-2
length: 15
size: few
D: TRBD1
DNA: TGTGCCAGCAGCTCCAGGGGGGTAGGAAACTATGGCTACACCTTC
CDR3: CASSSRGVGNYGYTF

V: TRBV4-2
J: TRBJ1-3
length: 15
size: NA
D: NA
DNA: TGTGCCAGCAGCCAAGATCTGGGGGCTGGAAACACCATATATTTT
CDR3: CASSQDLGAGNTIYF

V: TRBV6-5
J: TRBJ2-5
length: 13
size: NA
D: NA
DNA: TGTGCCAGCAGTTACAGGAGTCAAGAGACCCAGTACTTC
CDR3: CASSYRSQETQYF

V: TRBV7-9
J: TRBJ2-6
length: 16
size: NA
D: NA
DNA: TGTGCCAGCAGCTTAGATTTGAGCTCTGGGGCCAACGTCCTGACTTTC
CDR3: CASSLDLSSGANVLTF

V: TRBV14
J: TRBJ1-1
length: 13
size: NA
D: NA
DNA: TGTGCCAGCAGCTTCGGCCCGAACACTGAAGCTTTCTTT
CDR3: CASSFGPNTEAFF

V: TRBV4-1
J: TRBJ1-2
length: 15
size: NA
D: NA
DNA: TGCGCCAGCAGCCAACTGGGGCTAGGGGTATATGGCTACACCTTC
CDR3: CASSQLGLGVYGYTF

V: TRBV28
J: TRBJ1-4
length: 11
size: once
D: NA
DNA: TGTGCCAGCAGTCCTAAAAAGTATCTGTTTTTT
CDR3: CASSPKKYLFF

V: TRBV12-5
J: TRBJ2-1
length: 15
size: NA
D: NA
DNA: TGTGCTAGTGGTCTCCTCCAGAGTTCCTACAATGAGCAGTTCTTC
CDR3: CASGLLQSSYNEQFF

V: TRBV6-6
J: TRBJ2-1
length: 14
size: NA
D: TRBD2
DNA: TGTGTCAGCACTCCAGGGACTAGCGGGAGATTGATTTTCTTC
CDR3: CVSTPGTSGRLIFF

V: TRBV27
J: TRBJ1-1
length: 14
size: few
D: NA
DNA: TGTGCCAGCAGTTTTGGGGGCATGAACACTGAAGCTTTCTTT
CDR3: CASSFGGMNTEAFF

V: TRBV28
J: TRBJ1-5
length: 15
size: NA
D: NA
DNA: TGTGCCAGCATCTTCGCGAGGGGCTTGGGTCAGCCCCAGCATTTT
CDR3: CASIFARGLGQPQHF

V: TRBV28
J: TRBJ1-6
length: 14
size: few
D: NA
DNA: TGTGCCAGCATCGAGAGCTCCTATAATTCACCCCTCCACTTT
CDR3: CASIESSYNSPLHF

V: TRBV27
J: TRBJ1-2
length: 10
size: NA
D: NA
DNA: TGTGCCAGCAGTCCGAGAGGCTACACCTTC
CDR3: CASSPRGYTF

V: TRBV7-8
J: TRBJ2-7
length: 14
size: once
D: NA
DNA: TGTGCCAGCAGCTTAGTTTGGGGGGACGGCGAGCAGTACTTC
CDR3: CASSLVWGDGEQYF